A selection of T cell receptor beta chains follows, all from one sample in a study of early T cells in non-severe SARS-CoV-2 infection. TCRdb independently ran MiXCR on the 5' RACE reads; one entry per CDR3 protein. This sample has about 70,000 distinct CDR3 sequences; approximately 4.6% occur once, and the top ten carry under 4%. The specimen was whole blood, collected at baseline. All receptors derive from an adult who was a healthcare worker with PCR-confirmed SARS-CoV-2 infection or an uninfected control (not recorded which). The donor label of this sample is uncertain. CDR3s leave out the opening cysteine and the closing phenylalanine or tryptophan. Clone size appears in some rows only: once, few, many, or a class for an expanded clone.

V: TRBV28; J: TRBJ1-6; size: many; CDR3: ASSFGRYNSPLP
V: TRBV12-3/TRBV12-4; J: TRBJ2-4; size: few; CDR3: ASSRGLIQY
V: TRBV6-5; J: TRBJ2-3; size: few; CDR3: ASRNHRRGDTQY
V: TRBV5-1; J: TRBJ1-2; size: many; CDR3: ASSLGYREDGYT
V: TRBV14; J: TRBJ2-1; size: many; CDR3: ASSQDLMSSYNEQF
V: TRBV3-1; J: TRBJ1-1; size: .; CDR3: ASSMGTNTEAF
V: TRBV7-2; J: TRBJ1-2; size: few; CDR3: ASSLGGTGLGYT
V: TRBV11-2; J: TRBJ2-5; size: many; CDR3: ASSQSGVAGTQY
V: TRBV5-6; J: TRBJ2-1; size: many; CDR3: ASSLGRGFYNEQF
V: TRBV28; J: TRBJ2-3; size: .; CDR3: ASSLSRVPDTQY
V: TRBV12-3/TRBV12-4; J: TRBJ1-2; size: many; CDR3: ASSPGQAYGYT
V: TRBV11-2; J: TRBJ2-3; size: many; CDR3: ASAWGRGASTDTQY
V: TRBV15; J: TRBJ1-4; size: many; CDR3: ATSKSSGTGWEKLF
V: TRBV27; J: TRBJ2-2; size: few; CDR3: ASSPRVHTNTGELF
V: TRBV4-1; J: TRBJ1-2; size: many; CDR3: ASSQPGQIANYGYT
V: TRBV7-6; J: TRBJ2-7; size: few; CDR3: ASSSPLQGAISYEQY
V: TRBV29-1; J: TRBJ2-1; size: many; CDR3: SVARTGGVYNEQF
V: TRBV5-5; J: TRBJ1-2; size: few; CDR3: ASSLGDSYGYT
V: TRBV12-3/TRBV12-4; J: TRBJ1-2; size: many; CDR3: ASSLGQGKGYT
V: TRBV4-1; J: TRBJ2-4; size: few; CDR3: ASSQPTQGPAKNIQY
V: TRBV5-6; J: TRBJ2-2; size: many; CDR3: ASSLGRRETGELF
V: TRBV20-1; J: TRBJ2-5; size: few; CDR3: SASRTGNHQETQY
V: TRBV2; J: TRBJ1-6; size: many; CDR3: ASSDGSSYNSPLH
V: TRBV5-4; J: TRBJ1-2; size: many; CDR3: ASSLRTDVLYGYT
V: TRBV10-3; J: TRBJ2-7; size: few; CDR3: AISESKLTGGFYEQY
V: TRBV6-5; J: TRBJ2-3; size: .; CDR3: ASTRLAGGPDTQY
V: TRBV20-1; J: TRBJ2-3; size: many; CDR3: SASVTGKMSDTQY
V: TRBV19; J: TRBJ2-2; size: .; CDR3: ATRAGTGDTGELF
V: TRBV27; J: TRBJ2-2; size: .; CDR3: ASSLRWLAGGTGELF
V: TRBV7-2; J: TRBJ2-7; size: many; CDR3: ASSPGVRYEQY
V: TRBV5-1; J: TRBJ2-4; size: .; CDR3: ASSYNQDRGDFGNIQY
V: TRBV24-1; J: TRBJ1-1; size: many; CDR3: ATSEQGQAF
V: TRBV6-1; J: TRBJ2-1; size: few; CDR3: ASRASGYNEQF
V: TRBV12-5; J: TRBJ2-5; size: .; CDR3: ASGLALTSGGRETQY
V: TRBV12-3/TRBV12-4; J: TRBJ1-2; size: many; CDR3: ASSPGTGGGGYT
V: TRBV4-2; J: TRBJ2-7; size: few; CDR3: ASRPQGNHEQY
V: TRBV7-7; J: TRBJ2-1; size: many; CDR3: ASSKDRGGFNEQF
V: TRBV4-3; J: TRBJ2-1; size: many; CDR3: ASSHRQGDYNEQF
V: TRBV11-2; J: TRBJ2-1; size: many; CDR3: ASSLTTRSGTDNEQF
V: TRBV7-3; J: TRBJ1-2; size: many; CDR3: ASSPVANYGYT
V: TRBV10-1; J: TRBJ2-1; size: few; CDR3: ASSDVRGNEQF
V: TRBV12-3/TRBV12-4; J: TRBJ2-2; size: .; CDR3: ASSMLAVNTGELF
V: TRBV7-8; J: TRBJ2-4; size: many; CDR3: ASSAPGMVKNIQY